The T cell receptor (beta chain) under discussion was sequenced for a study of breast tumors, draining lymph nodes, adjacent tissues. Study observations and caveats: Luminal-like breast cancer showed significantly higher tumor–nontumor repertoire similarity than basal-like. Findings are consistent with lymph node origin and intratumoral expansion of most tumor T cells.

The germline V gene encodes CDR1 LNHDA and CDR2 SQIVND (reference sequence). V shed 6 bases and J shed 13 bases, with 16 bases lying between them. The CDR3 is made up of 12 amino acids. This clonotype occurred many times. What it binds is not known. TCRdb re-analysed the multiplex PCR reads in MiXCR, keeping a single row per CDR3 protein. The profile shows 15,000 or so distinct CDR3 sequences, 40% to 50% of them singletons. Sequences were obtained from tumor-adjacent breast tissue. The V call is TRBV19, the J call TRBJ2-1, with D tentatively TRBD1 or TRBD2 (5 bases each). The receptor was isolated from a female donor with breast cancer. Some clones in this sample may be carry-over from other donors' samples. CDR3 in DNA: TGTGCCAGTAGCGAAAGGGACGGCCCCCAGTTCTTC. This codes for CASSERDGPQFF.